This TCR beta chain was obtained from a study of blood T cell repertoires in COVID-19 (TCRdb year 2020). Context from the whole study: Collaborator samples came from the United States, Italy and Spain and covered acute and convalescent phases of COVID-19. The prospective study material was composed of cDNA or gDNA derived from T cells, B-cell-depleted T cells, or PBMCs. Deeply sampled blood TCRbeta repertoires from subjects exposed to, actively infected with, or recovered from COVID-19 were included in the dataset. The repertoires were released in a freely available public database meant as a resource for research on the immune response to SARS-CoV-2. The samples were drawn from two sources: the first 160 participants of the ongoing ImmuneRACE study, and fewer than 1,500 subjects contributed by 6 global collaborators. Nearly every sample came with metadata listing a de-identified subject ID, COVID-19 status, age in years and sex. Where available, HLA class I and class II types were taken from metadata supplied by the sample provider and were not determined by assay-based typing.

Points the paper makes about the study in general: The quantity of clinical and demographic metadata differed by source and by participant and was supplied without curation.

A remark on this clone: Its binding antigen is unknown. No much larger clone is present one base from it, and per-base qualities are unavailable.

Another Seattle source contributed samples from volunteer blood donors who had recovered from COVID-19. The collaborating institutions used their own protocols to collect whole blood in K2EDTA tubes. For TCRbeta analysis, collaborator samples were shipped as frozen whole blood, as isolated PBMCs, or as DNA extracted from either sample type. Including cysteine and phenylalanine, the CDR3 has 15 amino acids. Only the CDR3 DNA stays, 45 bases, in frame from base 1. For CDR1 and CDR2, the germline V gene (reference sequence) lists GTSNPN and SVGIG. Germline trimming amounts to 1 base on V and 3 bases on J, with 5 as the count of junction bases outside the gene matches. TCRbeta CDR3 regions were amplified from genomic DNA using the immunoSEQ Assay, a bias-controlled multiplex PCR. As for how the authors treated the data: The number of nucleated cells in each sample was estimated by amplification of reference gene primers within the assay. To quantify the absolute abundance of each unique TCRbeta CDR3 rearrangement, sequence reads were collapsed and filtered. For each sample, productive Simpson clonality was calculated as the square root of Simpson's diversity index across productive rearrangements. Not all clones reach the TCRdb copy of this immuneACCESS table, which keeps in-frame sequences only. Checked studies attribute under half of the gap to unresolved V genes and leave the rest unexplained. V, J and clone size were drawn from that table, and D and trimming were deduced from the DNA. For this sample the table gives about 220,000 clones, of which around 83% were detected only once. The ten largest make up approximately 2.3% of the sample.

The sequence is built from TRBV30 and TRBJ2-7, and 11 junctional nucleotides match TRBD1. This clonotype was obtained from a man in his forties or fifties who had recovered from COVID-19. Sequenced input: peripheral blood. The nucleotide sequence is TGTGCCTGGAGTGCTGGGACAGGGGGTAGCTACGAGCAGTACTTC. This sequence encodes CAWSAGTGGSYEQYF. Joined to the reference TRBV30 and TRBJ2-7 proteins, this CDR3 gives the full variable domain: SQTIHQWPATLVQPVGSPLSLECTVEGTSNPNLYWYRQAAGRGLQLLFYSVGIGQISSEVPQNLSASRPQDRQFILSSKKLLLSDSGFYLCAWSAGTGGSYEQYFGPGTRLTVT.